A selection of T cell receptor beta chains follows, all from one sample in a study of breast tumors, draining lymph nodes, adjacent tissues. TCRdb itself ran the multiplex PCR reads through MiXCR, one entry per CDR3 protein. The sample holds tens of thousands of distinct CDR3 sequences, approximately 19% seen once. Sample: axillary lymph node tissue. Receptor source: a female donor with breast cancer. Some clones in this sample may be carry-over from other donors' samples. The CDR3 runs from the conserved cysteine through the conserved F or W. A D gene is named only where the DNA matches it firmly. Expanded clones get a size class; other rows say once, few or many, or leave the size out.

CDR3nt: TGCAGTGCTAGACCGCCGTTGGGACACGCGAACCACAATGAGCAGTTCTTC
CDR3aa: CSARPPLGHANHNEQFF
abundance: many
v_gene: TRBV20-1
j_gene: TRBJ2-1
d_gene: NA
len: 17

CDR3nt: TGTGCCAGCAGTCGGGACACTAACTATGGCTACACCTTC
CDR3aa: CASSRDTNYGYTF
abundance: many
v_gene: TRBV2
j_gene: TRBJ1-2
d_gene: NA
len: 13

CDR3nt: TGCAGTGCTAGAGCCGGGACAGGGCTCATGTCGGAGAAACTGTTTTTT
CDR3aa: CSARAGTGLMSEKLFF
abundance: many
v_gene: TRBV20-1
j_gene: TRBJ1-4
d_gene: TRBD1
len: 16

CDR3nt: TGTGCCAGCAGCTACTGGACTACCCGCTACGAGCAGTACTTC
CDR3aa: CASSYWTTRYEQYF
abundance: many
v_gene: TRBV5-8
j_gene: TRBJ2-7
d_gene: NA
len: 14

CDR3nt: TGCAGTGCTAGGGGGACAGGGCTATTACTAGCGGGGGGTTACGAGCAGTACTTC
CDR3aa: CSARGTGLLLAGGYEQYF
abundance: many
v_gene: TRBV20-1
j_gene: TRBJ2-7
d_gene: TRBD2
len: 18

CDR3nt: TGTGCCAGCAGCCCCGTTGAGGGGCCAGCTGAGCAGTACTTC
CDR3aa: CASSPVEGPAEQYF
abundance: few
v_gene: TRBV28
j_gene: TRBJ2-7
d_gene: NA
len: 14

CDR3nt: TGCAGTGCTAGAGATCGTTCCCTCGGGATCAATGAGCAGTTCTTC
CDR3aa: CSARDRSLGINEQFF
abundance: many
v_gene: TRBV20-1
j_gene: TRBJ2-1
d_gene: NA
len: 15

CDR3nt: TGTGCCAGCAGCCCGGGACTAGCGGGAGGGCCGGGAGAGACCCAGTACTTC
CDR3aa: CASSPGLAGGPGETQYF
abundance: many
v_gene: TRBV5-4
j_gene: TRBJ2-5
d_gene: TRBD2
len: 17

CDR3nt: TGCGCCAGCAGCGTGAGACAGGGGTATGAAGCTTTCTTT
CDR3aa: CASSVRQGYEAFF
abundance: NA
v_gene: TRBV5-1
j_gene: TRBJ1-1
d_gene: TRBD1
len: 13

CDR3nt: TGTGCCAGCAGTTCCCTCCACACAAAAAACATTCAGTACTTC
CDR3aa: CASSSLHTKNIQYF
abundance: NA
v_gene: TRBV6-1
j_gene: TRBJ2-4
d_gene: NA
len: 14

CDR3nt: TGTGCCAGTAGTCCGCGGGACAGAAACTATGGCTACACCTTC
CDR3aa: CASSPRDRNYGYTF
abundance: many
v_gene: TRBV19
j_gene: TRBJ1-2
d_gene: TRBD1
len: 14

CDR3nt: TGCGCCAGCACACCGGGACAGGGGGTCGACGAGCAGTACTTC
CDR3aa: CASTPGQGVDEQYF
abundance: many
v_gene: TRBV5-1
j_gene: TRBJ2-7
d_gene: TRBD1
len: 14

CDR3nt: TGCAGCGTCGGAAGGACTAGCGGGGATCCCACAGATACGCAGTATTTT
CDR3aa: CSVGRTSGDPTDTQYF
abundance: many
v_gene: TRBV29-1
j_gene: TRBJ2-3
d_gene: TRBD2
len: 16

CDR3nt: TGTGCCAGCAGCTTATTCAGCGGGAGAGCCAAAAACATTCAGTACTTC
CDR3aa: CASSLFSGRAKNIQYF
abundance: NA
v_gene: TRBV7-9
j_gene: TRBJ2-4
d_gene: TRBD2
len: 16

CDR3nt: TGTGCCAGCAGCAGCCAGACTAGTGTCAGGGAGCAGTTCTTC
CDR3aa: CASSSQTSVREQFF
abundance: many
v_gene: TRBV11-2
j_gene: TRBJ2-1
d_gene: NA
len: 14

CDR3nt: TGTGCCAGCAGCTACACCATGGGACAGGCAGCCGGGTATGGCTACACCTTC
CDR3aa: CASSYTMGQAAGYGYTF
abundance: NA
v_gene: TRBV28
j_gene: TRBJ1-2
d_gene: TRBD1
len: 17

CDR3nt: TGTGCCAGCTCCCGGGGACAGGGGGCGCGGTCTGGGGCCAACGTCCTGACTTTC
CDR3aa: CASSRGQGARSGANVLTF
abundance: NA
v_gene: TRBV18
j_gene: TRBJ2-6
d_gene: TRBD1
len: 18

CDR3nt: TGCAGTGCTACGGGACTAGCGGGACCGACGAATACGCAGTATTTT
CDR3aa: CSATGLAGPTNTQYF
abundance: many
v_gene: TRBV20-1
j_gene: TRBJ2-3
d_gene: TRBD2
len: 15

CDR3nt: TGTGCCAGCAGCCCTGTAGGGACAGGGGTCACCGGGGAGCTGTTTTTT
CDR3aa: CASSPVGTGVTGELFF
abundance: many
v_gene: TRBV12-3/TRBV12-4
j_gene: TRBJ2-2
d_gene: TRBD1
len: 16

CDR3nt: TGTGCCATCAGTGAGAGGGACTATGGCTACACCTTC
CDR3aa: CAISERDYGYTF
abundance: many
v_gene: TRBV10-3
j_gene: TRBJ1-2
d_gene: NA
len: 12

CDR3nt: TGTGCCACCAGCAGAGATTTCGGGACGGACGGAAACACCATATATTTT
CDR3aa: CATSRDFGTDGNTIYF
abundance: many
v_gene: TRBV15
j_gene: TRBJ1-3
d_gene: NA
len: 16

CDR3nt: TGTGCCAGCAGCTTGGAGCGGACTAGCGGTCCCAATGAGCAGTTCTTC
CDR3aa: CASSLERTSGPNEQFF
abundance: many
v_gene: TRBV5-6
j_gene: TRBJ2-1
d_gene: TRBD2
len: 16

CDR3nt: TGCAGTGCTGATGACAGGGGAAGAGGGAATGAAAAACTGTTTTTT
CDR3aa: CSADDRGRGNEKLFF
abundance: many
v_gene: TRBV20-1
j_gene: TRBJ1-4
d_gene: TRBD1
len: 15

CDR3nt: TGCAGCGTTGCACGGGGCACAGATACGCAGTATTTT
CDR3aa: CSVARGTDTQYF
abundance: many
v_gene: TRBV29-1
j_gene: TRBJ2-3
d_gene: NA
len: 12

CDR3nt: TGCGCCAGCAGTGACCGGGTAGGGGAGACCCAGTACTTC
CDR3aa: CASSDRVGETQYF
abundance: many
v_gene: TRBV10-1
j_gene: TRBJ2-5
d_gene: NA
len: 13

CDR3nt: TGTGCCAGCAGCCTACAGGGGGTCTCTGGCGGGGAGCTGTTTTTT
CDR3aa: CASSLQGVSGGELFF
abundance: NA
v_gene: TRBV14
j_gene: TRBJ2-2
d_gene: TRBD1
len: 15

CDR3nt: TGTGCCAGCAGCCAAAGGACCACGGTCTACGAGCAGTACTTC
CDR3aa: CASSQRTTVYEQYF
abundance: NA
v_gene: TRBV3-1
j_gene: TRBJ2-7
d_gene: NA
len: 14

CDR3nt: TGCGCCAGCAAACCGGGGGGAGGGACGTACCAAGAGACCCAGTACTTC
CDR3aa: CASKPGGGTYQETQYF
abundance: many
v_gene: TRBV5-1
j_gene: TRBJ2-5
d_gene: TRBD2
len: 16

CDR3nt: TGCAGTGCTGGGACAGGGCTTGGCTACACCTTC
CDR3aa: CSAGTGLGYTF
abundance: many
v_gene: TRBV20-1
j_gene: TRBJ1-2
d_gene: TRBD1
len: 11

CDR3nt: TGTGCCAGCAGCTTTACGGAATACGAGCAGTACTTC
CDR3aa: CASSFTEYEQYF
abundance: many
v_gene: TRBV11-1
j_gene: TRBJ2-7
d_gene: NA
len: 12

CDR3nt: TGTGCCAGCAGCTTATCAGGGGAGACCCAGTACTTC
CDR3aa: CASSLSGETQYF
abundance: many
v_gene: TRBV7-9
j_gene: TRBJ2-5
d_gene: NA
len: 12

CDR3nt: TGCGCCAGCAGGCCCCCCTCTAGCGGGAGGGTGGAGACCCAGTACTTC
CDR3aa: CASRPPSSGRVETQYF
abundance: NA
v_gene: TRBV10-2
j_gene: TRBJ2-5
d_gene: TRBD2
len: 16

CDR3nt: TGTGCCAGCAGTTTAAGTGCTAGCGGGGCTAGCACAGATACGCAGTATTTT
CDR3aa: CASSLSASGASTDTQYF
abundance: NA
v_gene: TRBV27
j_gene: TRBJ2-3
d_gene: TRBD2
len: 17

CDR3nt: TGTGCCAGCGGTTGGGGGGGGGGGCGGGAGACAAGCGAGCAGTTCTTC
CDR3aa: CASGWGGGRETSEQFF
abundance: NA
v_gene: TRBV5-4
j_gene: TRBJ2-1
d_gene: NA
len: 16

CDR3nt: TGTGCCAGCAGCGTATCCCCTGGGGGCACAGATACGCAGTATTTT
CDR3aa: CASSVSPGGTDTQYF
abundance: many
v_gene: TRBV9
j_gene: TRBJ2-3
d_gene: NA
len: 15

CDR3nt: TGTGCCAGCAGTTACTCGGACCCACGAACCGGGAATGAGCAGTTCTTC
CDR3aa: CASSYSDPRTGNEQFF
abundance: many
v_gene: TRBV6-2/TRBV6-3
j_gene: TRBJ2-1
d_gene: NA
len: 16

CDR3nt: TGTGCCAGCAGCTCCCACCCAGCGGGAGTTTACTTC
CDR3aa: CASSSHPAGVYF
abundance: many
v_gene: TRBV7-2
j_gene: TRBJ2-5
d_gene: TRBD2
len: 12

CDR3nt: TGTGCCAGCAGCCAAGACCTTTGGGCGAACACCGGGGAGCTGTTTTTT
CDR3aa: CASSQDLWANTGELFF
abundance: many
v_gene: TRBV3-1
j_gene: TRBJ2-2
d_gene: NA
len: 16

CDR3nt: TGTGCCACCAGCCTAAGCGTAGCGGGAGACTCCGAGCAGTACTTC
CDR3aa: CATSLSVAGDSEQYF
abundance: many
v_gene: TRBV15
j_gene: TRBJ2-7
d_gene: TRBD2
len: 15

CDR3nt: TGTGCCAGCAGTGGAACCACCGGGACTAGCGGGAGAGGAGCACGATCCTACGAGCAGTACTTC
CDR3aa: CASSGTTGTSGRGARSYEQYF
abundance: few
v_gene: TRBV6-1
j_gene: TRBJ2-7
d_gene: TRBD2
len: 21

CDR3nt: TGTGCCAGCAGCTTATTAGCGGGCACCAGCTCCTACGAGCAGTACTTC
CDR3aa: CASSLLAGTSSYEQYF
abundance: many
v_gene: TRBV7-2
j_gene: TRBJ2-7
d_gene: TRBD2
len: 16

CDR3nt: TGTGCCAGCAGTTTGGGCAACTATGGCTACACCTTC
CDR3aa: CASSLGNYGYTF
abundance: many
v_gene: TRBV12-3/TRBV12-4
j_gene: TRBJ1-2
d_gene: NA
len: 12

CDR3nt: TGCAGTGCTAGAGATCCCGACAAGCCAACTAATGAAAAACTGTTTTTT
CDR3aa: CSARDPDKPTNEKLFF
abundance: medium-sized
v_gene: TRBV20-1
j_gene: TRBJ1-4
d_gene: NA
len: 16